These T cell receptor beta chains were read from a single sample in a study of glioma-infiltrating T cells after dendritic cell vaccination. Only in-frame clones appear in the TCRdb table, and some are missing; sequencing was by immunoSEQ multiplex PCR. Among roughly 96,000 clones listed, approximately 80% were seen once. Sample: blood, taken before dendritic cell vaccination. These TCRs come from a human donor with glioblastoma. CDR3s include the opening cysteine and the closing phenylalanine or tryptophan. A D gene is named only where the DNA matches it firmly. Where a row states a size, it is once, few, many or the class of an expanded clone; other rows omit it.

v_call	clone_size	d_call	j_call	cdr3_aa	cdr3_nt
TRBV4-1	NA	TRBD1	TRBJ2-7	CASSQRTPGQGVDEQYF	TGCGCCAGCAGCCAAAGAACCCCGGGACAGGGGGTTGACGAGCAGTACTTC
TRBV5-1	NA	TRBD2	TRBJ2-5	CASSLPGTSGNSLETQYF	TGCGCCAGCAGCTTGCCCGGGACTAGCGGGAACTCCCTCGAGACCCAGTACTTC
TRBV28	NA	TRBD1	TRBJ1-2	CASSLRGPRGRYTF	TGTGCCAGCAGTTTAAGGGGGCCTCGCGGCCGCTACACCTTC
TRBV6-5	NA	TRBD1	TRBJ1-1	CASSLVRTGGTEAFF	TGTGCCAGCAGTTTAGTTAGGACAGGGGGAACTGAAGCTTTCTTT
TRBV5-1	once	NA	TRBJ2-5	CASSLSRAVQETQYF	TGCGCCAGCAGCTTGAGCAGAGCGGTCCAAGAGACCCAGTACTTC
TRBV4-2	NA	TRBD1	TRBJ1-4	CASSSNRGLDEKLFF	TGTGCCAGCAGCAGTAACAGGGGGCTTGATGAAAAACTGTTTTTT
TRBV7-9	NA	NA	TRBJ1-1	CASSLSEVGGREAFF	TGTGCCAGCAGCTTAAGTGAGGTCGGGGGGCGGGAAGCTTTCTTT
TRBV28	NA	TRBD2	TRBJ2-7	CASSFGSGRREQYF	TGTGCCAGCAGTTTCGGTAGCGGGAGAAGGGAGCAGTACTTC
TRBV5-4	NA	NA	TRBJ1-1	CASSLEQNTEAFF	TGTGCCAGCAGCTTAGAACAGAACACTGAAGCTTTCTTT
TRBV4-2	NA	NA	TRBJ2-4	CASSQGWGQGKNIQYF	TGTGCCAGCAGCCAAGGGTGGGGTCAGGGCAAAAACATTCAGTACTTC
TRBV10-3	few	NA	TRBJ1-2	CAIRRGETANYGYTF	TGTGCCATCAGACGGGGGGAAACCGCTAACTATGGCTACACCTTC
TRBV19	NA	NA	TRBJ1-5	CASTVGRSNQPQHF	TGTGCCAGTACCGTTGGCAGAAGCAATCAGCCCCAGCATTTT
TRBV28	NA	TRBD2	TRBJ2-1	CASRLLASGNYNEQFF	TGTGCCAGCAGATTACTGGCTAGCGGAAACTACAATGAGCAGTTCTTC
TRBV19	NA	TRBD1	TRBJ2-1	CASSRTAGGVVVNEQFF	TGTGCCAGTAGTAGGACCGCAGGGGGTGTGGTGGTCAATGAGCAGTTCTTC
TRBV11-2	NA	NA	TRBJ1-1	CASSLAGWAGETEAFF	TGTGCCAGCAGCTTAGCGGGGTGGGCAGGGGAGACTGAAGCTTTCTTT
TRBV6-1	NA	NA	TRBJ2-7	CASSEVPYRTRYEQYF	TGTGCCAGCAGTGAAGTTCCGTATAGGACACGCTACGAGCAGTACTTC
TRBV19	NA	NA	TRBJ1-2	CASSTRQILNYGYTF	TGTGCCAGCAGTACCAGACAGATACTTAACTATGGCTACACCTTC
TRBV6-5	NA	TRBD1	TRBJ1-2	CASSLVDRGDGYTF	TGTGCCAGCAGCCTCGTGGACAGGGGTGATGGCTACACCTTC
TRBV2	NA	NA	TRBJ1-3	CASSPGGASDTIYF	TGTGCCAGCAGCCCCGGGGGTGCGAGTGACACCATATATTTT
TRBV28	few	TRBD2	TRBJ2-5	CASSLGLAGGQETQYF	TGTGCCAGCAGTCTTGGACTAGCGGGGGGCCAAGAGACCCAGTACTTC
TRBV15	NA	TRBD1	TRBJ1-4	CATSRRDRVSTNEKLFF	TGTGCCACCAGCCGGCGGGACAGGGTATCAACTAATGAAAAACTGTTTTTT
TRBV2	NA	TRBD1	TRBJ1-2	CASSPDGQGWGGYTF	TGTGCCAGCAGTCCCGATGGACAGGGTTGGGGTGGCTACACCTTC
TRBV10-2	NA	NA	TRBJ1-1	CASRMVRGGSEAFF	TGCGCCAGCAGGATGGTCCGGGGGGGGTCTGAAGCTTTCTTT
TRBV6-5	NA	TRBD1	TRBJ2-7	CASSPTGTGLYEQYF	TGTGCCAGCAGTCCGACCGGGACAGGGTTATACGAGCAGTACTTC
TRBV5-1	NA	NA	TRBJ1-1	CASSQGHLNTEAFF	TGCGCCAGCAGCCAGGGACACCTGAACACTGAAGCTTTCTTT
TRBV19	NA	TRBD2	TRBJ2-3	CASSSSGTTDTQYF	TGTGCCAGTAGTAGTAGCGGGACCACAGATACGCAGTATTTT
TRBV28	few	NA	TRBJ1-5	CASSPIPSGADQPQHF	TGTGCCAGCAGTCCAATTCCGTCCGGTGCGGATCAGCCCCAGCATTTT
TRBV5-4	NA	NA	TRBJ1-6	CASSRSGGGKGSPLHF	TGTGCCAGCAGCCGATCGGGCGGGGGGAAAGGTTCACCCCTCCACTTT
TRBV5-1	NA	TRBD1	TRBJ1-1	CASGGTGSTEAFF	TGCGCCAGCGGCGGGACAGGGTCTACTGAAGCTTTCTTT
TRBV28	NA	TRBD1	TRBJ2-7	CASSPTGAWREQYF	TGTGCCAGCAGTCCCACAGGGGCGTGGAGGGAGCAGTACTTC
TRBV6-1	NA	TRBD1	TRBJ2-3	CASSDRDSSGTQYF	TGTGCCAGCAGTGACCGGGACAGTTCGGGAACGCAGTATTTT
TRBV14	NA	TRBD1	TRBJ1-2	CASSLQGSYGYTF	TGTGCCAGCAGCCTACAGGGGAGCTATGGCTACACCTTC
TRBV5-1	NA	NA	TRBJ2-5	CASSLGVGGETQYF	TGCGCCAGCAGCTTGGGAGTAGGAGGAGAGACCCAGTACTTC
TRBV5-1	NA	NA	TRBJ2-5	CASSLAVGGETQYF	TGCGCCAGCAGCTTGGCGGTGGGGGGAGAGACCCAGTACTTC
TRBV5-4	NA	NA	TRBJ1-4	CASSYVPGINEKLFF	TGTGCCAGCAGCTATGTACCGGGAATTAATGAAAAACTGTTTTTT
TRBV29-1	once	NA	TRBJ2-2	CSVEWLRSSNTGELFF	TGCAGCGTTGAATGGTTACGGAGCTCGAACACCGGGGAGCTGTTTTTT
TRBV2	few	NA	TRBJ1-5	CASSTVGADQPQHF	TGTGCCAGCAGTACGGTTGGGGCGGATCAGCCCCAGCATTTT
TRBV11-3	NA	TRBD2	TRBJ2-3	CASSLGVAGGPVGDTQYF	TGTGCCAGCAGCTTAGGAGTAGCGGGAGGGCCGGTTGGAGATACGCAGTATTTT
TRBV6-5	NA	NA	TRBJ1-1	CASRLKGGPTEAFF	TGTGCCAGCAGATTAAAGGGAGGGCCAACTGAAGCTTTCTTT
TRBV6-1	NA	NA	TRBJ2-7	CASSLPRQYEQYF	TGTGCCAGCAGCCTTCCTCGACAGTACGAGCAGTACTTC
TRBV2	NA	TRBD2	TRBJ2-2	CASSLLAGSNTGELFF	TGTGCCAGCAGTCTACTAGCGGGAAGTAACACCGGGGAGCTGTTTTTT
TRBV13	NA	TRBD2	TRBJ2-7	CASSVTSGSRGEQYF	TGTGCCAGCAGCGTGACTAGCGGGAGTAGAGGAGAGCAGTACTTC